This record looks at one T cell receptor beta chain sequence and its context. After removal of 5 bases from V and 4 bases from J, the junction contained 4 bases not matched to a gene. The CDR3 runs to 14 residues. The germline CDR1 and CDR2 sequences are SGHTA and FQGNSA. These data originate in a study of blood T cell repertoires in COVID-19. Overall study: The analysed material was cDNA or gDNA that came from T cells, B-cell-depleted T cells, or PBMCs.

Profiled with immunoSEQ multiplex PCR; TCRdb holds only in-frame clones, not every one. The data show about 59,000 clones, 70% to 80% seen once. The TCR comes from a human donor in a cohort sampled during active COVID-19. The rearrangement joins TRBV7-2 to TRBJ2-5; 10 bases are a match to TRBD1. Material for sequencing was peripheral blood. CDR3 residues: CASSRTGGGETQYF. For the CDR3, the DNA is TGTGCCAGCAGCCGGACAGGGGGAGGAGAGACCCAGTACTTC.